These 27 T cell receptor beta chains were all obtained from the same sample, sequenced in a study of monozygotic twins with inflammatory bowel disease. For each CDR3 protein, TCRdb gives one entry from its re-call of the 5' RACE reads, without DNA. The sample has about 440,000 distinct CDR3 sequences, and its top ten clones hold roughly 2.2%. The sample taken for sequencing was blood. These receptors were collected from a human donor with ulcerative colitis or Crohn's disease, or a healthy co-twin of an affected twin (not recorded which).

V and J are TRBV6-5 and TRBJ2-1. This CDR3 is 11 amino acids long. CDR1 and CDR2 (germline): MNHEY, SVGAGI. CDR3: CASSYQAEQFF.

This chain uses TRBV6-2 or TRBV6-3 with TRBJ1-2. Germline V gene sequence: CDR1 MNHEY, CDR2 SVGEGT. The CDR3 length is 14 residues. The CDR3 loop reads CASSSPRRLYGYTF.

The chain is built from TRBV6-5 and TRBJ2-5. Germline V lookup: CDR1 MNHEY, CDR2 SVGAGI. CDR3 length: 14 residues. This chain's CDR3 is CASSYGPMQETQYF.

V and J are TRBV18 and TRBJ1-5. The V gene's germline CDR1 is KGHSH and CDR2 LQKENI. The CDR3 contains 15 residues. The CDR3 spells CASSPQDSTNQPQHF.

V is TRBV19 and J is TRBJ1-4; TCRdb reports TRBD1, a call that lacks DNA to check it against. There are 17 residues in the CDR3. The germline gives CDR1 LNHDA, CDR2 SQIVND (reference sequence). The CDR3 region is CASSVTGPHPTNEKLFF. Full variable domain (remainder filled in from reference TRBV19 and TRBJ1-4): DGGITQSPKYLFRKEGQNVTLSCEQNLNHDAMYWYRQDPGQGLRLIYYSQIVNDFQKGDIAEGYSVSREKKESFPLTVTSAQKNPTAFYLCASSVTGPHPTNEKLFFGSGTQLSVL.

The chain has TRBV20-1 and TRBJ2-4; TCRdb's D call of TRBD1 is untestable without DNA. CDR1 and CDR2 (germline): DFQATT, SNEGSKA (reference sequence). The CDR3 is made up of 14 amino acids. The CDR3: CSASQGVAKNIQYF.

The genes are TRBV19 and TRBJ1-1. CDR1 and CDR2 from the germline V gene are LNHDA and SQIVND (reference sequence). The CDR3 spans 13 residues. CDR3 protein: CASMERQTAEAFF.

This chain uses TRBV24-1 with TRBJ1-2. CDR1 is KGHDR and CDR2 is SFDVKD in the germline V gene. This CDR3 region has 13 residues. CDR3 amino acids: CATSDFAGKGYTF.

V is TRBV12-3 or TRBV12-4 and J is TRBJ2-7. CDR3 size: 13 residues. CDR3 protein: CASSLFETYEQYF.

The chain is built from TRBV6-1 and TRBJ2-1; the TCRdb call, TRBD1, lacks DNA for checking. The CDR3 consists of 13 residues. Germline V gene sequence: CDR1 MNHNS, CDR2 SASEGT. This chain's CDR3 is CASSRDPRDEQFF.

V and J are TRBV27 and TRBJ2-3. CDR3 length equals 13 residues. CDR1 is MNHEY, CDR2 SMNVEV, per germline (reference sequence). This CDR3 is CASSFLKTDTQYF.

This chain uses TRBV28 with TRBJ2-1; the D call of TRBD1 rests on TCRdb alone, since no DNA is present to check it. The germline gives CDR1 MDHEN, CDR2 SYDVKM. The CDR3 is 16 amino acids. The CDR3 protein is CASSLGSWGGHNEQFF.

The CDR3: CASRTSYSDTGELFF. The chain employs TRBV27 and TRBJ2-2; no DNA is available, so the TRBD2 call from TCRdb remains unchecked. The CDR3 covers 15 residues. Germline-derived CDR1 and CDR2 are MNHEY and SMNVEV (reference sequence).

The CDR3 is CASSLRLGSSYEQYF. The V call is TRBV27, the J call TRBJ2-7. CDR3 length equals 15 residues. Germline CDR1 and CDR2: MNHEY and SMNVEV (reference sequence).

Here the CDR3 reads CASSRGLAGQETQYF. The V and J genes are TRBV5-1 and TRBJ2-5; as DNA is missing, the TRBD2 call by TCRdb cannot be tested. Germline V gives CDR1 SGHRS, CDR2 YFSETQ. The CDR3 is made up of 15 amino acids. Supplemented by reference TRBV5-1 and TRBJ2-5, the full variable domain reads KAGVTQTPRYLIKTRGQQVTLSCSPISGHRSVSWYQQTPGQGLQFLFEYFSETQRNKGNFPGRFSGRQFSNSRSEMNVSTLELGDSALYLCASSRGLAGQETQYFGPGTRLLVL.

The genes are TRBV7-9 and TRBJ1-1; no DNA is available, so the TRBD1 call from TCRdb remains unchecked. There are 15 residues in the CDR3. Germline V lookup: CDR1 SEHNR, CDR2 FQNEAQ (reference sequence). The chain's CDR3 is CASSGRTDLNTEAFF.

The chain uses TRBV6-6 and TRBJ2-7; TCRdb reports TRBD2, a call that lacks DNA to check it against. Looked up from germline, CDR1 is MNHNY and CDR2 is SVGAGI (reference sequence). The CDR3 totals 13 residues. CDR3 sequence: CASRGSYPYEQYF.

This chain joins TRBV4-1 and TRBJ1-4; TCRdb gives TRBD1 as the D gene, but with no DNA this cannot be confirmed. CDR3 length: 17 amino acids. CDR1 and CDR2 (germline): MGHRA, YSYEKL. CDR3 sequence: CASSRGKGAIPDEILFF.

The chain has TRBV3-1 and TRBJ2-1; TCRdb lists TRBD2, though no DNA is available to test this call. The germline gives CDR1 LGHDT, CDR2 YNNKEL (reference sequence). The CDR3 spans 17 residues. This chain's CDR3 is CASSQDIWRSSYNEQFF.

The J gene is TRBJ1-5, the V gene TRBV3-1; lacking DNA, the TRBD1 call made by TCRdb goes unchecked. Germline loops: CDR1 LGHDT, CDR2 YNNKEL (reference sequence). This CDR3 has 14 residues. CDR3 sequence: CASSHLGQDQPQHF.

The chain recombines TRBV7-9 with TRBJ1-3; the TCRdb call, TRBD1, lacks DNA for checking. The CDR3 covers 15 residues. CDR1 is SEHNR, CDR2 FQNEAQ, per germline (reference sequence). CDR3 sequence reads: CASSSGTGSGNTIYF. The entire variable domain, with the rest obtained from reference TRBV7-9 and TRBJ1-3, is as follows: DTGVSQNPRHKITKRGQNVTFRCDPISEHNRLYWYRQTLGQGPEFLTYFQNEAQLEKSRLLSDRFSAERPKGSFSTLEIQRTEQGDSAMYLCASSSGTGSGNTIYFGEGSWLTVV.

The chain links TRBV7-9 to TRBJ2-4; there is no DNA to check the TCRdb D call of TRBD2. This CDR3 spans 15 amino acids. The V gene's germline CDR1 is SEHNR and CDR2 FQNEAQ (reference sequence). CDR3 amino acids: CASTGLDLAKNIQYF.

V is TRBV4-1 and J is TRBJ2-5. The CDR3 covers 13 residues. The germline V gene encodes CDR1 MGHRA and CDR2 YSYEKL. The CDR3 sequence is CASRPDYQETQYF.

The chain's CDR3 is CASSASTGQLYGYTF. The chain joins TRBV5-1 to TRBJ1-2; no DNA is available, so the TRBD1 call from TCRdb remains unchecked. In germline, CDR1 is SGHRS, CDR2 YFSETQ. The CDR3 totals 15 residues.

CDR3 loop: CSSLSSGASGYTF. The V gene is TRBV29-1, the J gene TRBJ1-2; without DNA, the TCRdb call of TRBD1 cannot be checked. Germline CDR1 reads SQVTM; CDR2 reads ANQGSEA. The CDR3 is 13 amino acids.

V gene TRBV5-6 combines with J gene TRBJ2-1; TCRdb's D call, TRBD1, is unchecked because there is no DNA. The CDR3 extends over 15 amino acids. Germline CDR1 SGHDT, CDR2 YYEEEE. The CDR3 reads CASSRYSQRGDEQFF.

The V and J genes are TRBV2 and TRBJ2-7; there is no DNA to check the TCRdb D call of TRBD2. This CDR3 is 12 amino acids long. Germline V gives CDR1 SNHLY, CDR2 FYNNEI. The CDR3 region is CASSYIGREQYF.